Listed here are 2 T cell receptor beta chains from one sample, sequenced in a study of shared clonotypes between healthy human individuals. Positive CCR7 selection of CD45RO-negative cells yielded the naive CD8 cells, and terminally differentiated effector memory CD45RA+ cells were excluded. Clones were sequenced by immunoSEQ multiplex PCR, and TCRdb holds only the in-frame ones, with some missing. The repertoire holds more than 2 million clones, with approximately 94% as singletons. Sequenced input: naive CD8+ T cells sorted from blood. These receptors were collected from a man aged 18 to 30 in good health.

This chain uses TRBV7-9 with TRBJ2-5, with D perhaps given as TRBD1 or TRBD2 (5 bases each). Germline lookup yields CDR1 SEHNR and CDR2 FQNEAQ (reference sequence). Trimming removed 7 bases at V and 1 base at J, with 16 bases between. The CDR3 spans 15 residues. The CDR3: CASIPGPLIQETQYF. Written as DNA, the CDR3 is TGTGCCAGCATCCCGGGACCTCTGATCCAAGAGACCCAGTACTTC.

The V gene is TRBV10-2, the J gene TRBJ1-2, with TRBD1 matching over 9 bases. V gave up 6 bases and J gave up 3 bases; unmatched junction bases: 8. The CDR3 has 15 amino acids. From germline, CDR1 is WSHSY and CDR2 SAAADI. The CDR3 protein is CASRTGTGLDYGYTF. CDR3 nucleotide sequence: TGCGCCAGCAGGACGGGGACAGGGCTGGACTATGGCTACACCTTC.